This TCR beta chain was sequenced during a study of CD8+ T cells in alopecia areata. Study overall: Treated individuals took tofacitinib by mouth, 5 to 10 mg twice daily.

Trimming took off 2 bases at V and 8 bases at J, with 12 bases between the two ends. The length of the CDR3 is 13 residues. Germline V gene lookup returns CDR1 SEHNR and CDR2 FQNEAQ (reference sequence). As for this clone: Its specificity is not known.

Study-wide results and caveats: Although TCR sharing was seen in mice, sharing across patients was less clear, possibly for HLA-related reasons. Sequencing of scalp samples also includes resident alphabeta T cells from normal skin.

RNA, once extracted, was reverse transcribed into cDNA for use as the sequencing template. Profiled with immunoSEQ multiplex PCR; TCRdb holds only in-frame clones, not every one. Counted here are 130,000 to 150,000 clones, approximately 49% occurring once; the ten biggest clones make up roughly 0.99%. The TCR was taken from a human donor with alopecia areata. The sequences come from CD4+ T cells sorted from blood, collected at week 0. The V gene is TRBV7-9, the J gene TRBJ1-2; no reliable D call. The CDR3 is CASSLPTSSGYTF. The CDR3 DNA follows: TGTGCCAGCAGCTTACCGACATCCTCAGGCTACACCTTC.